This record covers a single T cell receptor beta chain. The antigen this receptor binds is unknown. Base qualities were left out, and no much larger clone turns up one base away. Reading from cysteine to phenylalanine, the CDR3 counts 14 amino acids. Of all the DNA, just the CDR3 is kept, 42 bases in frame from base 1. Per the germline V gene (reference sequence), WNHNN is the CDR1 and SYGVQD is the CDR2. Deletion took 3 bases off V and 0 bases off J, with a span of 6 bases between the germline ends. The donors were healthy, HIV-negative adults with no recently reported acute infections or vaccinations. All donors were Caucasian adults living in Nashville, Tennessee, USA. CD4+ T cells were enriched by magnetic negative selection, after which naive cells were positively selected on CD45RA and the negative fraction was taken as the memory subset. Blood was collected by leukapheresis, and PBMCs were isolated by Ficoll-Histopaque density gradient centrifugation and then cryopreserved in liquid nitrogen vapor phase. Analytical flow cytometry was used to check the purity and quantity of each magnetically sorted T cell population. Genomic DNA was isolated from every sorted fraction and measured by UV absorbance on a Nanodrop 2000c.

The source of the sample is a study of shared clonotypes between healthy human individuals (dated by TCRdb to between 2020 and 2021). For context, the study as a whole: Two women and a few men aged 18 to 49 years were included in the cohort. The study deeply sequenced blood TCR repertoires of five healthy adults to estimate repertoire size and the extent of clonotype sharing between individuals. Different laboratories and diverse techniques were used to prepare libraries and sequence TCR repertoires, to increase sequencing depth and limit assay-specific biases. Between about 0.85 and 9.5 billion PBMCs per donor were obtained by leukapheresis. For each donor, CD4 naive and CD4 memory were each run on three plates, CD8 naive on two plates, and CD8 memory on one plate.

TCR CDR3 regions were amplified from genomic DNA by multiplex PCR using the deep immunoSEQ assay. Extracted genomic DNA from each cell subset was distributed evenly across all wells of several immunoSEQ 96-well plates, and each plate was treated as a replicate. Each replicate PCR for sorted subsets received 200 ng genomic DNA, equal to roughly 33,000 T cell genomes. The purified libraries were quantified using a Qubit 3.0 fluorometer, sized with a Bioanalyzer 2100, and then quantified again using the KAPA Library Quantification kit. Each immunoSEQ 96-well plate was sequenced on its own single-read 150-cycle Illumina NextSeq 550 flow cell. In the paper's pipeline: The immunoSEQ output contained only junctional sequences without quality scores, so filtering could not match that applied to full-length reads. To assign V/J genes and CDR3, sequences were annotated against IMGT germline references using PyIR, a Python wrapper for IgBLAST v1.9. Reads were filtered out if the reads had weak V/J assignments (E-value above 1e-6), no CDR3, stop codons, out-of-frame junctions, or ambiguous translated residues. V3J clonotypes were defined as sequences sharing the same inferred V gene, J gene, and CDR3 amino acid sequence. The percentage overlap between two repertoires was calculated by dividing the number of shared unique clonotypes by the size of the smaller repertoire. RTK rarefaction, the Chao1 estimator, and Recon v2.1 estimates of unobserved clonotypes were used to assess repertoire richness. Generation probabilities were computed with OLGA for all TCRbeta clonotypes obtained by the gDNA method from several donors. TCRdb took over this immuneACCESS table, retaining in-frame rearrangements with V and J assigned. Such tables are incomplete; in checked studies, under half of the missing clones stem from an unresolved V gene, and the remainder is unexplained. The DNA was the basis for D and trimming; V, J and clone size are from that table. This sample is represented by some 2.4 million clones; 80% to 95% of them were singletons. The ten largest clones represent roughly 0.39% of the sample.

Here is what the overall study found, with its caveats: Higher generation probabilities were observed for clonotypes shared by all four sorted-subset donors than for non-shared clonotypes. Pairwise subsampling indicated that sequencing depth was expected to affect the degree of clonotype sharing among donors. The genetic and exposure-history diversity represented was limited by the small number of donors. Even with the large sequencing depth, rarefaction of the sorted-subset datasets indicated that sequencing was incomplete. Sampling was restricted to blood, and TCR repertoires in tissues likely differ from the TCR repertoires found in blood. Larger estimated clonotype richness was generally found for naive subsets than for memory subsets. Across a handful of donors, roughly 5.4% of naive CD4, roughly 3.5% of naive CD8, 2.3% of memory CD4, and under 0.45% of memory CD8 clonotypes were shared.

The chain uses TRBV10-1 and TRBJ1-5; the D gene cannot be named for sure. The clonotype originates from a man younger than 30 in good health. Some clones in this sample may be carry-over from other donors' samples. Sequenced sample: naive CD4+ T cells from PBMCs. In the paper's terms, the cell subset or site label means: CD45RA+ positively selected. The CDR3 protein: CASSDNYSNQPQHF. The nucleotide sequence reads TGCGCCAGCAGTGATAATTATAGCAATCAGCCCCAGCATTTT.